Listed below are T cell receptor beta chains from one sample, sequenced in a study of pediatric ulcerative colitis. Measured with immunoSEQ multiplex PCR; TCRdb has only the in-frame clones, and not every one. In the table there are tens of thousands of clones, roughly 73% of which are singletons. Sequencing used gut tissue. The source of these receptors is a boy younger than 18 with moderate ulcerative colitis. Each CDR3 is given with its conserved first and last residue. A D gene is named only where the DNA matches it firmly. Clone size is stated in some rows and not others, as once, few, many or a class when expanded.

j_gene,v_gene,d_gene,abundance,len,CDR3aa,CDR3nt
TRBJ2-5,TRBV19,TRBD2,once,18,CASSRGVGTSGGQETQYF,TGTGCCAGTAGCCGGGGGGTTGGCACTAGCGGAGGTCAAGAGACCCAGTACTTC
TRBJ2-1,TRBV30,TRBD1,.,16,CAWSGSWGQEGDEQFF,TGTGCCTGGAGTGGGTCTTGGGGACAGGAGGGCGATGAGCAGTTCTTC
TRBJ2-1,TRBV11-3,.,.,18,CASSRSQDSYKRYNEQFF,TGTGCCAGCTCCCGAAGTCAGGACTCATACAAGAGGTACAATGAGCAGTTCTTC
TRBJ1-5,TRBV6-1,.,few,15,CASSEYAYSNQPQHF,TGTGCCAGCAGTGAATACGCTTATAGCAATCAGCCCCAGCATTTT
TRBJ2-2,TRBV6-4,.,.,13,CASSGSDTGELFF,TGTGCCAGCAGTGGGTCGGACACCGGGGAGCTGTTTTTT
TRBJ2-2,TRBV5-6,.,.,12,CASSLNTGELFF,TGTGCCAGCAGCCTGAACACCGGGGAGCTGTTTTTT
TRBJ1-5,TRBV5-6,.,.,15,CASSLGQLSNQPQHF,TGTGCCAGCAGCTTGGGACAACTTAGCAATCAGCCCCAGCATTTT
TRBJ2-3,TRBV5-1,TRBD2,.,16,CASSPTSGLLGDTQYF,TGCGCCAGCAGTCCGACTAGCGGCCTTCTCGGGGATACGCAGTATTTT
TRBJ1-1,TRBV15,.,.,15,CATSRDAGRNTEAFF,TGTGCCACCAGCAGAGATGCAGGGAGGAACACTGAAGCTTTCTTT
TRBJ1-3,TRBV7-2,.,once,16,CASSLSGGLSGNTIYF,TGTGCCAGCAGCTTATCGGGAGGGCTCTCTGGAAACACCATATATTTT
TRBJ2-5,TRBV5-1,.,.,15,CASSLFSAGQETQYF,TGCGCCAGCAGCTTGTTTTCGGCGGGCCAAGAGACCCAGTACTTC
TRBJ2-3,TRBV29-1,.,.,13,CSVDPGKRNTQYF,TGCAGCGTTGATCCGGGGAAAAGAAATACGCAGTATTTT
TRBJ2-5,TRBV7-9,TRBD1,.,15,CASSLWDRGRETQYF,TGTGCCAGCAGCTTATGGGACAGGGGGCGAGAGACCCAGTACTTC
TRBJ1-4,TRBV7-9,.,few,16,CASSSEVGWGDEKLFF,TGTGCCAGCAGCTCAGAGGTCGGTTGGGGTGATGAAAAACTGTTTTTT
TRBJ2-3,TRBV29-1,.,.,16,CSVEGRRGDLTDTQYF,TGCAGCGTTGAAGGTAGAAGGGGAGACCTCACAGATACGCAGTATTTT
TRBJ1-5,TRBV9,TRBD1,.,14,CASGTGSSNQPQHF,TGTGCCAGTGGGACAGGGTCTAGCAATCAGCCCCAGCATTTT
TRBJ2-2,TRBV25-1,.,.,15,CASSEEQFNTGELFF,TGTGCCAGCAGTGAGGAGCAGTTCAACACCGGGGAGCTGTTTTTT
TRBJ1-2,TRBV11-2,TRBD1,.,14,CASSSGRDSYGYTF,TGTGCCAGCAGCTCTGGCCGGGACAGCTATGGCTACACCTTC
TRBJ2-7,TRBV5-4,TRBD2,.,15,CASSLGPGTSGEQYF,TGTGCCAGCAGCTTGGGGCCGGGGACTAGCGGGGAGCAGTACTTC
TRBJ2-5,TRBV2,.,.,13,CASRGQYQETQYF,TGTGCCAGCAGGGGGCAGTATCAAGAGACCCAGTACTTC
TRBJ1-1,TRBV18,.,.,17,CASSPKIYGTLNTEAFF,TGTGCCAGCTCACCCAAAATCTACGGGACCTTGAACACTGAAGCTTTCTTT
TRBJ1-2,TRBV19,.,.,15,CASSMVQGHKESYTF,TGTGCCAGTAGTATGGTTCAAGGGCACAAGGAGAGCTACACCTTC
TRBJ2-7,TRBV5-1,.,.,15,CASSLGMNRIYEQYF,TGCGCCAGCAGCTTGGGGATGAACAGAATCTACGAGCAGTACTTC
TRBJ2-3,TRBV10-1,TRBD2,.,15,CASRESGEYTDTQYF,TGCGCCAGCAGGGAGAGCGGGGAATACACAGATACGCAGTATTTT
TRBJ1-1,TRBV11-1,.,.,15,CASSFRGAENTEAFF,TGTGCCAGCAGCTTCAGGGGCGCGGAGAACACTGAAGCTTTCTTT